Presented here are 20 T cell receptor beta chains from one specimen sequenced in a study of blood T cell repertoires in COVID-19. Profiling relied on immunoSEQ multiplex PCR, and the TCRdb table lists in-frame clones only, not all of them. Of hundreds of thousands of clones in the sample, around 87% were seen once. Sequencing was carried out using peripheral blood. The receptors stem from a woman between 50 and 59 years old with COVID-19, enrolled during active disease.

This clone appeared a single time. The CDR3 DNA reads TGCGCCAGCAGTGAGGGAACAGCGGTCCAGCATTTT. Amino acid sequence: CASSEGTAVQHF. This chain uses TRBV10-2 with TRBJ1-5; D remains ambiguous. V was clipped by 2 bases and J by 12 bases, with 11 bases between them. Looked up from germline, CDR1 is WSHSY and CDR2 is SAAADI. This CDR3 has 12 amino acids.

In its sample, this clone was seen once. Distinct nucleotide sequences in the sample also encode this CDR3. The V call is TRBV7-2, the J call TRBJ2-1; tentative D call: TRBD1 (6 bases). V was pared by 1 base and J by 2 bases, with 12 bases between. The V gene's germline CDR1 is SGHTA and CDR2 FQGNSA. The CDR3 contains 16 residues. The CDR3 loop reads CASSLDGRGAYNEQFF. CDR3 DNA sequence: TGTGCCAGCAGCTTAGACGGCAGGGGAGCCTACAATGAGCAGTTCTTC.

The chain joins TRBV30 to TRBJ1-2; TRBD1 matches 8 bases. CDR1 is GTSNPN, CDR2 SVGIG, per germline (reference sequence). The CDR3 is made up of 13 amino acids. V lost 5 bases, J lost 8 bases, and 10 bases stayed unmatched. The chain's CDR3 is CAWAGQGTEGYTF. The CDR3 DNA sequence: TGTGCCTGGGCAGGACAGGGAACTGAGGGCTACACCTTC.

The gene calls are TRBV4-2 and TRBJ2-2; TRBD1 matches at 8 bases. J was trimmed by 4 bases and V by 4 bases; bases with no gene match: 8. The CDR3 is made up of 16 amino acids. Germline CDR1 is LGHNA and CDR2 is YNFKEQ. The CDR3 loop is CASSRDLQGGTGELFF. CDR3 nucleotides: TGTGCCAGCAGCCGGGACTTACAGGGGGGCACCGGGGAGCTGTTTTTT.

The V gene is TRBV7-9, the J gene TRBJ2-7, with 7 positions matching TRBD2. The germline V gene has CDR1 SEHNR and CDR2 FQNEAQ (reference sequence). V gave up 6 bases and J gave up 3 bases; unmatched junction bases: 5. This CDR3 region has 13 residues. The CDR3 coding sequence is TGTGCCAGCAGTCCTAGCGGCCGCTACGAGCAGTACTTC. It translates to CASSPSGRYEQYF. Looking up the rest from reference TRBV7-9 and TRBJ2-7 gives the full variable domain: DTGVSQNPRHKITKRGQNVTFRCDPISEHNRLYWYRQTLGQGPEFLTYFQNEAQLEKSRLLSDRFSAERPKGSFSTLEIQRTEQGDSAMYLCASSPSGRYEQYFGPGTRLTVT.

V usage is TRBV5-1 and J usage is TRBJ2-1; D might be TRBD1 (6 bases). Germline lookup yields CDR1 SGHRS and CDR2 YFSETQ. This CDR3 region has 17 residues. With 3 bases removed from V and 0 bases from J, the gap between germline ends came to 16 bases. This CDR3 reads CASSSSNRASSYNEQFF. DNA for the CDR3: TGCGCCAGCAGCTCAAGCAACAGGGCTAGCTCCTACAATGAGCAGTTCTTC. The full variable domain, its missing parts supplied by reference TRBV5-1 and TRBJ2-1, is KAGVTQTPRYLIKTRGQQVTLSCSPISGHRSVSWYQQTPGQGLQFLFEYFSETQRNKGNFPGRFSGRQFSNSRSEMNVSTLELGDSALYLCASSSSNRASSYNEQFFGPGTRLTVL.

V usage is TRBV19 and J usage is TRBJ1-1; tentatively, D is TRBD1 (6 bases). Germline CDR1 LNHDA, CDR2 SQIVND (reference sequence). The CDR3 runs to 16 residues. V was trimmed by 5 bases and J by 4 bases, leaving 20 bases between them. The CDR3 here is CASSLYGQLLATEAFF. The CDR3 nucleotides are TGTGCCAGTAGTTTATACGGACAGCTTTTGGCCACTGAAGCTTTCTTT.

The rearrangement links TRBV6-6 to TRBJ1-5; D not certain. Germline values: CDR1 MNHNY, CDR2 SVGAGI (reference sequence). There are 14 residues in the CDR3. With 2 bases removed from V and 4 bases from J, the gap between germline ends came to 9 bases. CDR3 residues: CASSYPETNQPQHF. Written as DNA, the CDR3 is TGTGCCAGCAGTTACCCCGAGACAAATCAGCCCCAGCATTTT.

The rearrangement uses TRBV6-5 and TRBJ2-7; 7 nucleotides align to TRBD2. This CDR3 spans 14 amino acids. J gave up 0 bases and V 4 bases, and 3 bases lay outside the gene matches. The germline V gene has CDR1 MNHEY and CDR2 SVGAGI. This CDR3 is CASSSRDYSYEQYF. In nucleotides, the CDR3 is TGTGCCAGCAGTTCCCGGGACTACTCCTACGAGCAGTACTTC.

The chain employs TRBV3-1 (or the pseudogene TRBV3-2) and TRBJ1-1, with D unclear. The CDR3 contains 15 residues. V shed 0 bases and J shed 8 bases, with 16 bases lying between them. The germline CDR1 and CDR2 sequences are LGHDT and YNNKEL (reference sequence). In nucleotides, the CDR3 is TGTGCCAGCAGCCAAGATAAAATAGTGGGCGGGGAAGCTTTCTTT. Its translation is CASSQDKIVGGEAFF.

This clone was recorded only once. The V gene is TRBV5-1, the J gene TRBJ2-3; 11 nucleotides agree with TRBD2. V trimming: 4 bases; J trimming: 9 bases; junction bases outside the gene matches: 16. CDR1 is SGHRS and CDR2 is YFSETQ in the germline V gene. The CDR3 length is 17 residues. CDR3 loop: CASSARPLAGGEGTQYF. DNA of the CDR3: TGCGCCAGCAGCGCCCGCCCCCTAGCGGGAGGTGAGGGGACGCAGTATTTT.

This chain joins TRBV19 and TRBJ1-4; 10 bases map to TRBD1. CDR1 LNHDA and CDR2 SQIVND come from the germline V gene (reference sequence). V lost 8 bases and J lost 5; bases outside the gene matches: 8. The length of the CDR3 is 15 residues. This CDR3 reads CASLQSGQGNEKLFF. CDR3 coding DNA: TGTGCCAGTCTACAGTCGGGACAGGGGAATGAAAAACTGTTTTTT.

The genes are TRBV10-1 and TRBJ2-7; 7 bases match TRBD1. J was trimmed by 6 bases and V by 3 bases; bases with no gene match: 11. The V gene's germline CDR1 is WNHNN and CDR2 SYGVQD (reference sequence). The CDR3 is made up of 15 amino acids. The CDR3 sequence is CASSDKTQGGCEQYF. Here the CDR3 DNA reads TGCGCCAGCAGTGATAAGACCCAAGGGGGCTGCGAGCAGTACTTC.

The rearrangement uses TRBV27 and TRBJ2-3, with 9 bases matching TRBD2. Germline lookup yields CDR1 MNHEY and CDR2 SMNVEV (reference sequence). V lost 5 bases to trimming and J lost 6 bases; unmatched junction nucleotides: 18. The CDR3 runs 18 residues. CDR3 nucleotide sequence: TGTGCCAGCAGTGAATACCCCACAATTAGCGGGAGTCCCGATACGCAGTATTTT. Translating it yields CASSEYPTISGSPDTQYF.

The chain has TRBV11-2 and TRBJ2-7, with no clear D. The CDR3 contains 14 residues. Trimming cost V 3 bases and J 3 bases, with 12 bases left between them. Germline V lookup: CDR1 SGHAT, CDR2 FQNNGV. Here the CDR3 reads CASSFNRGIYEQYF. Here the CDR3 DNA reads TGTGCCAGCAGCTTTAATAGAGGAATCTACGAGCAGTACTTC.

CDR3 nucleotide sequence: TGTGCCAGCAGCACGGACTATCTCAATGAGCAGTTCTTC. This codes for CASSTDYLNEQFF. The chain is built from TRBV7-2 and TRBJ2-1, with D maybe TRBD2 (6 bases). The ends were cut back, 5 bases at V and 6 bases at J, with 11 bases in the middle. The CDR3 contains 13 residues. Germline CDR1 SGHTA, CDR2 FQGNSA.

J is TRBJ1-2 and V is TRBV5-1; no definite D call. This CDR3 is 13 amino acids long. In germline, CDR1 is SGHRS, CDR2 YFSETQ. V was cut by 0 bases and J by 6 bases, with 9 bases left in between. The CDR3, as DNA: TGCGCCAGCAGCTTGGGAGGAGATCATGGCTACACCTTC. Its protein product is CASSLGGDHGYTF.

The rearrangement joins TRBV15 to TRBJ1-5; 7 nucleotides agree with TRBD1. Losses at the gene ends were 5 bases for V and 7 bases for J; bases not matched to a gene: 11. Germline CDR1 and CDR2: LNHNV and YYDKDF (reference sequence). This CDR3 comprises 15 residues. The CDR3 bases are TGTGCCACCAGCGAAGACAGGGCTCTTTTGCAGCCCCAGCATTTT. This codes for CATSEDRALLQPQHF.

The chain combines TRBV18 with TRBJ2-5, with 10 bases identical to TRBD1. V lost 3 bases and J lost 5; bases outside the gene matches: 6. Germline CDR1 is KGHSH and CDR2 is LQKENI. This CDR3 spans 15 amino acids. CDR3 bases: TGTGCCAGCTCACCGGGACAGGGGAGGAGGGAGACCCAGTACTTC. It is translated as CASSPGQGRRETQYF.

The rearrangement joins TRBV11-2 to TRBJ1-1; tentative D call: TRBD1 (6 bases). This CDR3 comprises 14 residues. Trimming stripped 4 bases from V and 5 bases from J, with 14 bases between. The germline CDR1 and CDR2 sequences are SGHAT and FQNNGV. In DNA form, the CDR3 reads TGTGCCAGCAGCTCTTACAGGGTTTGGACTGAAGCTTTCTTT. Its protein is CASSSYRVWTEAFF.